Listed below are T cell receptor beta chains from one sample, sequenced in a study of CD8 T cells in ankylosing spondylitis. TCRdb reprocessed the 5' RACE reads via MiXCR and lists one record per CDR3 protein. Here the sample spans approximately 140,000 distinct CDR3 sequences, 40% to 50% being singletons. Sequenced: synovial fluid, either unsorted or a sorted T cell fraction (not recorded which). The receptors come from a male donor with ankylosing spondylitis. Each CDR3 is given with its conserved first and last residue. D genes are given only for firm matches. Clone size appears in some rows only: once, few, many, or a class for an expanded clone.

size	V	J	D	CDR3	DNA
few	TRBV3-1	TRBJ2-1	TRBD2	CASSPGLAPVGEQFF	TGTGCCAGCAGCCCGGGACTAGCGCCGGTGGGTGAGCAGTTCTTC
few	TRBV7-9	TRBJ2-7	NA	CASSLAREQYF	TGTGCCAGCAGCTTAGCCCGGGAGCAGTACTTC
few	TRBV12-3/TRBV12-4	TRBJ2-2	NA	CASTCIWETTTLNTGELFF	TGTGCCAGCACCTGCATATGGGAGACTACGACTCTGAACACCGGGGAGCTGTTTTTT
NA	TRBV7-9	TRBJ1-2	TRBD1	CASSLRGDRGQSYGYTF	TGTGCCAGCAGCTTGAGAGGTGACAGGGGGCAAAGCTATGGCTACACCTTC
NA	TRBV30	TRBJ2-7	NA	CAGRPLSYEQYF	TGTGCAGGAAGGCCGCTCTCCTACGAGCAGTACTTC
many	TRBV27	TRBJ1-4	NA	CASSFLGENEKLFF	TGTGCCAGCAGTTTTTTAGGGGAGAATGAAAAACTGTTTTTT
few	TRBV27	TRBJ2-1	TRBD2	CASSSPLGTSGSFSYNEQFF	TGTGCCAGCAGTTCCCCTTTGGGGACTAGCGGGAGTTTCTCCTACAATGAGCAGTTCTTC
few	TRBV12-3/TRBV12-4	TRBJ2-7	NA	CAIGRGPLSYEQYF	TGTGCCATCGGACGGGGCCCGTTATCCTACGAGCAGTACTTC
many	TRBV10-3	TRBJ2-1	NA	CAISPTNSGAYNEQFF	TGTGCCATCAGTCCAACTAACTCAGGGGCCTACAATGAGCAGTTCTTC
few	TRBV18	TRBJ1-1	TRBD1	CASSLWTGLNTEAFF	TGTGCCAGCTCACTCTGGACAGGCTTGAACACTGAAGCTTTCTTT
NA	TRBV27	TRBJ2-5	NA	CASSLVQGLETQYF	TGTGCCAGCAGTTTAGTCCAGGGGTTAGAGACCCAGTACTTC
NA	TRBV25-1	TRBJ2-3	NA	CASSPGPFVTDTQYF	TGTGCCAGCAGTCCAGGTCCTTTCGTCACAGATACGCAGTATTTT
NA	TRBV6-1	TRBJ2-5	TRBD2	CASSDTSGGAETQYF	TGTGCCAGCAGTGACACTAGCGGGGGGGCTGAGACCCAGTACTTC
NA	TRBV29-1	TRBJ1-1	NA	CSVAVGSHPEAFF	TGCAGCGTTGCGGTGGGGTCACACCCTGAAGCTTTCTTT
NA	TRBV29-1	TRBJ2-1	TRBD2	CSGGDVLAAYYNEQFF	TGCAGCGGGGGGGATGTCCTAGCGGCTTACTACAATGAGCAGTTCTTC
once	TRBV30	TRBJ1-1	NA	CAWILDRPEAFF	TGTGCCTGGATCCTCGACAGACCTGAAGCTTTCTTT
NA	TRBV18	TRBJ1-2	NA	CASSPRGYTF	TGTGCCAGCTCACCACGGGGCTACACCTTC
NA	TRBV28	TRBJ2-5	TRBD2	CASSSGLAGRWETQYF	TGTGCCAGCAGTTCGGGACTAGCGGGAAGGTGGGAGACCCAGTACTTC
many	TRBV6-1	TRBJ2-3	NA	CASSEADQGADTQYF	TGTGCCAGCAGTGAAGCAGATCAAGGGGCCGATACGCAGTATTTT
NA	TRBV6-5	TRBJ2-1	TRBD2	CATLAGYEQFF	TGTGCCACCCTAGCGGGGTACGAGCAGTTCTTC
few	TRBV4-3	TRBJ2-7	TRBD1	CASSHTDRGTYEQYF	TGCGCCAGCAGCCACACGGACAGGGGTACCTACGAGCAGTACTTC
NA	TRBV3-1	TRBJ2-1	TRBD2	CASSAGLAGFMCEQFF	TGTGCCAGCAGCGCTGGACTAGCGGGATTTATGTGTGAGCAGTTCTTC
few	TRBV11-1	TRBJ2-3	NA	CASSLAFPHRTLIAGSGTDTQYF	TGTGCCAGCAGCTTAGCGTTCCCCCACCGTACTCTCATCGCAGGATCGGGCACAGATACGCAGTATTTT
NA	TRBV10-3	TRBJ2-5	NA	CAISDTQETQYF	TGTGCCATCAGTGACACCCAAGAGACCCAGTACTTC
few	TRBV10-3	TRBJ1-5	NA	CAISARNQPQHF	TGTGCCATCAGTGCCCGCAATCAGCCCCAGCATTTT
many	TRBV7-2	TRBJ1-5	NA	CASSLMATSNQPQHF	TGTGCCAGCAGCTTAATGGCAACCAGCAATCAGCCCCAGCATTTT
NA	TRBV13	TRBJ2-7	NA	CASSPYYGEQYF	TGTGCCAGCAGCCCCTACTACGGAGAGCAGTACTTC
NA	TRBV6-2/TRBV6-3	TRBJ2-2	NA	CASSSPFGELFF	TGTGCCAGCAGTTCCCCCTTTGGGGAGCTGTTTTTT
NA	TRBV12-3/TRBV12-4	TRBJ2-2	TRBD2	CASRGTSGGNTGELFF	TGTGCCAGCAGGGGGACTAGCGGGGGCAACACCGGGGAGCTGTTTTTT
NA	TRBV7-2	TRBJ2-7	NA	CASSWSSYEQYF	TGTGCCAGCAGCTGGAGCTCCTACGAGCAGTACTTC
NA	TRBV2	TRBJ1-2	TRBD1	CASSVLRGRLGGYTF	TGTGCCAGCAGTGTTCTCAGGGGGCGCTTGGGTGGCTACACCTTC
few	TRBV5-1	TRBJ1-2	TRBD1	CASSLKLDRLSEVGYTF	TGCGCCAGCAGCTTGAAGTTGGACAGGCTCTCCGAGGTTGGCTACACCTTC
NA	TRBV5-1	TRBJ1-1	NA	CASSLEGTVFHEAFF	TGCGCCAGCAGCTTGGAAGGCACAGTTTTTCATGAAGCTTTCTTT
few	TRBV5-1	TRBJ1-2	TRBD1	CASSLSPDRGYYGYTF	TGCGCCAGCAGCCTTTCTCCAGACAGGGGTTACTATGGCTACACCTTC
NA	TRBV3-1	TRBJ1-1	TRBD1	CASSQGVFYRDRNTEAFF	TGTGCCAGCAGCCAAGGGGTATTTTATCGGGACAGGAACACTGAAGCTTTCTTT
few	TRBV5-1	TRBJ1-1	NA	CASSLDEGWAFF	TGCGCCAGCAGCTTGGATGAGGGTTGGGCTTTCTTT
NA	TRBV7-6	TRBJ2-7	TRBD2	CASSLTGPGLAHCEQYF	TGTGCCAGCAGCTTAACGGGACCGGGACTAGCTCACTGCGAGCAGTACTTC
NA	TRBV10-3	TRBJ2-3	NA	CAISQRRGRPADTQYF	TGTGCCATCAGCCAGAGACGGGGGAGGCCCGCAGATACGCAGTATTTT
NA	TRBV20-1	TRBJ1-6	NA	CSASHRDYNSPLHF	TGCAGTGCTAGTCACAGGGACTATAATTCACCCCTCCACTTT
NA	TRBV6-1	TRBJ1-5	NA	CASSELTEYQPQHF	TGTGCCAGCAGTGAACTGACAGAATATCAGCCCCAGCATTTT
NA	TRBV29-1	TRBJ1-2	NA	CSVLDYGYTF	TGCAGCGTTCTAGACTATGGCTACACCTTC
few	TRBV24-1	TRBJ2-5	TRBD1	CATSDTGTGFRETQYF	TGTGCCACCAGTGATACCGGGACAGGGTTCAGGGAGACCCAGTACTTC